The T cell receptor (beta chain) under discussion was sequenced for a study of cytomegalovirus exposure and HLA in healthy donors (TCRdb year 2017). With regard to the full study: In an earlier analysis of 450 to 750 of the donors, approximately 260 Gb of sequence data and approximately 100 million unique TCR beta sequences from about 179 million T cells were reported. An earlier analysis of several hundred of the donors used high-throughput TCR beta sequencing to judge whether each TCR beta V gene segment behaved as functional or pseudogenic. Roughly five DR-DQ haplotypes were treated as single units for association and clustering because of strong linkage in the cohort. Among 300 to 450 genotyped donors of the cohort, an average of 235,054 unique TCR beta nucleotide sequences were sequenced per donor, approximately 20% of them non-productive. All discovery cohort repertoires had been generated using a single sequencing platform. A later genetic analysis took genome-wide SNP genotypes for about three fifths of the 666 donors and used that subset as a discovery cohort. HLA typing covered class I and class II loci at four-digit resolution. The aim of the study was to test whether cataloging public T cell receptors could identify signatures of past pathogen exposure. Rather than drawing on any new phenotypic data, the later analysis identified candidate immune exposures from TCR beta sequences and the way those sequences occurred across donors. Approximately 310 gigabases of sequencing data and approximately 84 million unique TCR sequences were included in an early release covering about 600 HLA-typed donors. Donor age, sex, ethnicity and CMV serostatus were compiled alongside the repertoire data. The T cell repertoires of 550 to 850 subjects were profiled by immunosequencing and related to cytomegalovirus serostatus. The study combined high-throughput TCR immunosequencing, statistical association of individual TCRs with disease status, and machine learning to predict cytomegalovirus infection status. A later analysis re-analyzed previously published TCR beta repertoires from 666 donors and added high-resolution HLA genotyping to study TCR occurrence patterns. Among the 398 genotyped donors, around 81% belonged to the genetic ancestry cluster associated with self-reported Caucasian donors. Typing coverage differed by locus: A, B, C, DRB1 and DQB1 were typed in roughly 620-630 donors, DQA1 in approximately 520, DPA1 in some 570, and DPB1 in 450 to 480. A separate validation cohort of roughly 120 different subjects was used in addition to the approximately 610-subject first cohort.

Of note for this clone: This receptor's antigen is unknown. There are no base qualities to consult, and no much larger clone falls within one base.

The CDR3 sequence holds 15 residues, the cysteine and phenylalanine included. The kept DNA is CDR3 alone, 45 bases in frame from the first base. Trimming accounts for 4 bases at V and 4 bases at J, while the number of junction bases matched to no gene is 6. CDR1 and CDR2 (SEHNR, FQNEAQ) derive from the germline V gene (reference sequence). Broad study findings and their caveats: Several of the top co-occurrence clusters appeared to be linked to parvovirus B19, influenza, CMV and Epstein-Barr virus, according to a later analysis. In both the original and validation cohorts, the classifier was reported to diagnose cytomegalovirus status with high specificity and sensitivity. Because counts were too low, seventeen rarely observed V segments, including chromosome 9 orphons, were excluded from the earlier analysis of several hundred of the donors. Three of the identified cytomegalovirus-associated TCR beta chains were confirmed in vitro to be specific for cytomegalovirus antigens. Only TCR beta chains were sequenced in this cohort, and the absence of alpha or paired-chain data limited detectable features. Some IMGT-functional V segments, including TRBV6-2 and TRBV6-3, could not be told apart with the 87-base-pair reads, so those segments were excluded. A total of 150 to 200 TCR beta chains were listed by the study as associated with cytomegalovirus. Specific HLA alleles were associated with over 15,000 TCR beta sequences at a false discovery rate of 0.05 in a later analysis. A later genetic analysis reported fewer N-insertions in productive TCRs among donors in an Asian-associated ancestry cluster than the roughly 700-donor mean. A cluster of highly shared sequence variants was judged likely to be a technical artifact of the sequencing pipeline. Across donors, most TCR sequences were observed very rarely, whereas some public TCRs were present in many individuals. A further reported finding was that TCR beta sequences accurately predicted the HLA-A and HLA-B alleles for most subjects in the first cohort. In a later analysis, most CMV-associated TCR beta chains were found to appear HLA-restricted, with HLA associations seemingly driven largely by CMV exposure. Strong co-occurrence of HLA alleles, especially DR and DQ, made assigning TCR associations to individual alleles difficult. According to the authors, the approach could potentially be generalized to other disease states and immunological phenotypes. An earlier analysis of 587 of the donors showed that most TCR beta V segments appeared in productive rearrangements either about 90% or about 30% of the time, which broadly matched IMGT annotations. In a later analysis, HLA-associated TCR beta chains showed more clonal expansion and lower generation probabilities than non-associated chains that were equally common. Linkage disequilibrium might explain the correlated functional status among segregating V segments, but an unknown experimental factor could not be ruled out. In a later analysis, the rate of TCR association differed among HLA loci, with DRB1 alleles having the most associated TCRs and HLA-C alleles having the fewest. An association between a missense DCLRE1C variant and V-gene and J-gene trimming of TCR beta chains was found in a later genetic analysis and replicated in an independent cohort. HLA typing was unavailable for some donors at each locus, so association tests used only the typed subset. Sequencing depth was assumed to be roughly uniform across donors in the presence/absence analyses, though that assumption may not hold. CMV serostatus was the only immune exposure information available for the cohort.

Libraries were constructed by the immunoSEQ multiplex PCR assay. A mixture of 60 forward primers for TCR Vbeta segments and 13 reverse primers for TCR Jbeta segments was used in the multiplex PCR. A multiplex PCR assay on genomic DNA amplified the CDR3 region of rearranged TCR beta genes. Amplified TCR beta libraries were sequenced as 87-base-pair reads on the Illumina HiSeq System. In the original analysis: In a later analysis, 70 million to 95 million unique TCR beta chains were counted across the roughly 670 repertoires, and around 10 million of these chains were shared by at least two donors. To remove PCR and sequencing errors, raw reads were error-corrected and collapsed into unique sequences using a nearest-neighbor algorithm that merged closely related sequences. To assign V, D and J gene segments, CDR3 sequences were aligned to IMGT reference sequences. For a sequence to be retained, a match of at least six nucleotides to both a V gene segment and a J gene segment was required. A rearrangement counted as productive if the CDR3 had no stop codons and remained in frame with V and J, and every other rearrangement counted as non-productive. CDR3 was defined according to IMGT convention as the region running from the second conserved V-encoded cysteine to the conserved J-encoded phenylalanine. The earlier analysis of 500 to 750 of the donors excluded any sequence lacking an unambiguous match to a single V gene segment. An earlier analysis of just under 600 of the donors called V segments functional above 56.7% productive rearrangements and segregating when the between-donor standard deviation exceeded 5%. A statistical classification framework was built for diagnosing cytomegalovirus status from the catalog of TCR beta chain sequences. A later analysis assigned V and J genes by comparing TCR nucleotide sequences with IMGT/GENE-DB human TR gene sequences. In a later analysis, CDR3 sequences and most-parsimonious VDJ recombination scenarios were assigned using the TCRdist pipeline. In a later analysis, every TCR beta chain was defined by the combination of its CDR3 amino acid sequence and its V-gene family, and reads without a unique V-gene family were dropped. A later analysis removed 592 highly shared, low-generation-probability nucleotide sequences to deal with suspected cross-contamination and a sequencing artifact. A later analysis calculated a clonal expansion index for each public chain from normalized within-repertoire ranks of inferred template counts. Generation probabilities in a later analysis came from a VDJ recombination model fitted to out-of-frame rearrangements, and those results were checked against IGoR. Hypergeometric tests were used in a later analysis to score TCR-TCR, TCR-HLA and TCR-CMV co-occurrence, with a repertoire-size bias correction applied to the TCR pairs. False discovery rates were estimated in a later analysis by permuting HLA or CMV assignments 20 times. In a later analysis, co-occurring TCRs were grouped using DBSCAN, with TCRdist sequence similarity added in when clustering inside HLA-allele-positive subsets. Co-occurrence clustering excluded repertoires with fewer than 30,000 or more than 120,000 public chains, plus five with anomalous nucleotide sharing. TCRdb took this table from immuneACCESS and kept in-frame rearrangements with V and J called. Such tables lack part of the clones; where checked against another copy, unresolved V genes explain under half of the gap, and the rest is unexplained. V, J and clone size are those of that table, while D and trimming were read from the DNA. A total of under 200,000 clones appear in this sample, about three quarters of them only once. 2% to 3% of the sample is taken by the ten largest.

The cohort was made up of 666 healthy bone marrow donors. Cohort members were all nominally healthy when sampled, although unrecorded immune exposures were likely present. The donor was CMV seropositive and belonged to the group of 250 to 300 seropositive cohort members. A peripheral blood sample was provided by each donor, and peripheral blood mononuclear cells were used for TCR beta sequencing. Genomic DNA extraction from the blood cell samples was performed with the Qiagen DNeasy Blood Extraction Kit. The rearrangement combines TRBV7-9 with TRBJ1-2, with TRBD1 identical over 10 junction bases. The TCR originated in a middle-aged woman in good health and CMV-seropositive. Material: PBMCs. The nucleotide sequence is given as TGTGCCAGCAGCTGGGGACAGGGGTCGGTCTATGGCTACACCTTC. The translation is CASSWGQGSVYGYTF.